Listed below are T cell receptor beta chains from one sample, sequenced in a study of blood T cell repertoires in COVID-19. Using immunoSEQ multiplex PCR, the repertoire was profiled, and TCRdb retains in-frame clones only, with some absent. The repertoire holds 490,000 or so clones, with 70% to 90% as singletons. Sequenced: PBMCs or T cells enriched from blood (not recorded which). The receptors shown here come from a woman between 35 and 50 years old who had recovered from COVID-19. The CDR3 runs from the conserved cysteine through the conserved F or W. A D gene is named only where the DNA matches it firmly. The size entry is marked missing in some rows and otherwise reads once, few, many or a size class.

NA	TRBV10-3	NA	TRBJ2-7	CAISESRVMGEQYF	TGTGCCATCAGTGAGTCCAGGGTTATGGGCGAGCAGTACTTC
NA	TRBV7-6	NA	TRBJ2-1	CASSLGFSRADEQFF	TGTGCCAGCAGCTTAGGTTTCTCCAGGGCGGATGAGCAGTTCTTC
few	TRBV30	NA	TRBJ1-6	CAWSGRQVNSPLHF	TGTGCCTGGAGTGGTCGACAGGTGAATTCACCCCTCCACTTT
once	TRBV10-2	TRBD2	TRBJ2-7	CASRLVRLAGPFSYEQYF	TGCGCCAGCAGGTTGGTAAGACTAGCGGGCCCTTTCTCCTACGAGCAGTACTTC
NA	TRBV5-1	NA	TRBJ2-1	CASSFLALGRYNEQFF	TGCGCCAGCAGCTTTCTAGCGTTGGGGAGATACAATGAGCAGTTCTTC
NA	TRBV11-3	NA	TRBJ1-3	CASSVEQGSNLYF	TGTGCCAGCAGCGTCGAACAGGGTTCAAACTTATATTTT
NA	TRBV6-2/TRBV6-3	TRBD1	TRBJ1-5	CASSYYRGGGSNQPQHF	TGTGCCAGCAGCTACTACAGGGGAGGAGGCAGCAATCAGCCCCAGCATTTT
NA	TRBV20-1	TRBD1	TRBJ2-7	CSASVRTGYEQYF	TGCAGTGCTAGTGTGAGGACAGGGTACGAGCAGTACTTC
NA	TRBV25-1	NA	TRBJ1-5	CASSALGLVQPQHF	TGTGCCAGCAGTGCTCTCGGGTTGGTTCAGCCCCAGCATTTT
NA	TRBV11-2	TRBD2	TRBJ2-7	CASSPLSGTTYEQYF	TGTGCCAGCAGCCCCCTTAGCGGGACAACCTACGAGCAGTACTTC
NA	TRBV5-4	NA	TRBJ1-4	CASSSSISDSKEKLFF	TGTGCCAGCAGCTCCTCGATTTCGGACAGTAAAGAAAAACTGTTTTTT
NA	TRBV3-1/TRBV3-2	NA	TRBJ2-5	CASSPFRGVGETQYF	TGTGCCAGCAGCCCTTTTAGGGGTGTCGGAGAGACCCAGTACTTC
NA	TRBV28	TRBD1	TRBJ1-3	CASRQGASSGNTIYF	TGTGCCAGCCGGCAGGGGGCATCCTCTGGAAACACCATATATTTT
NA	TRBV5-4	NA	TRBJ2-5	CASRLEGAGETQYF	TGTGCCAGCAGGTTAGAGGGTGCAGGAGAGACCCAGTACTTC
NA	TRBV6-6	NA	TRBJ1-2	CASRNTGMTAYGYTF	TGTGCCAGCAGGAACACAGGGATGACAGCCTATGGCTACACCTTC
few	TRBV4-2	TRBD1	TRBJ1-1	CASSQYLEGAAFF	TGTGCCAGCAGCCAATATTTAGAGGGGGCGGCTTTCTTT
once	TRBV6-5	NA	TRBJ2-6	CASKANPGANVLTF	TGTGCCAGCAAAGCTAATCCTGGGGCCAACGTCCTGACTTTC
NA	TRBV15	NA	TRBJ1-6	CATSRDSNRADSPLHF	TGTGCCACCAGCAGAGATTCGAACAGGGCCGATTCACCCCTCCACTTT
NA	TRBV5-4	NA	TRBJ2-7	CASSPGRGSYEQYF	TGTGCCAGCAGCCCCGGACGGGGTTCCTACGAGCAGTACTTC
NA	TRBV28	NA	TRBJ1-2	CASSQSLSYGYTF	TGTGCCAGCAGTCAATCCCTCAGCTATGGCTACACCTTC
NA	TRBV7-2	TRBD2	TRBJ2-2	CASSLFAGGTGELFF	TGTGCCAGCAGCTTATTCGCGGGAGGCACCGGGGAGCTGTTTTTT
NA	TRBV2	NA	TRBJ1-5	CASSLLAGPNQPQHF	TGTGCCAGCAGCCTCCTGGCGGGGCCCAATCAGCCCCAGCATTTT
NA	TRBV7-9	NA	TRBJ1-2	CASSSRTADDRKAGYTF	TGTGCCAGCAGCTCTCGGACAGCGGATGACAGAAAGGCTGGCTACACCTTC
few	TRBV20-1	TRBD2	TRBJ2-5	CSASRTSVQETQYF	TGCAGTGCTAGTAGGACTAGCGTCCAAGAGACCCAGTACTTC
NA	TRBV10-3	NA	TRBJ2-7	CAISEGYTGPYEQYF	TGTGCCATCAGTGAGGGCTATACAGGCCCGTACGAGCAGTACTTC
NA	TRBV28	TRBD2	TRBJ2-7	CASSLAGGPREQYF	TGTGCCAGCAGTTTAGCGGGAGGGCCGAGGGAGCAGTACTTC
NA	TRBV5-1	NA	TRBJ2-7	CASSSGLGYEQYF	TGCGCCAGCAGTTCGGGACTGGGCTACGAGCAGTACTTC
NA	TRBV4-1	TRBD2	TRBJ2-1	CASSQSTAGGLYNEQFF	TGCGCCAGCAGCCAAAGTACTGCGGGAGGGCTTTACAATGAGCAGTTCTTC
NA	TRBV25-1	TRBD1	TRBJ1-5	CASSQEGTGNQPQHF	TGTGCCAGCAGTCAAGAGGGGACAGGGAATCAGCCCCAGCATTTT
NA	TRBV4-3	TRBD2	TRBJ2-5	CASSQDLRGGKTQYF	TGCGCCAGCAGCCAAGATCTGCGGGGGGGCAAGACCCAGTACTTC
NA	TRBV24-1	NA	TRBJ2-7	CATSDSYRTYEQYF	TGTGCCACCAGTGATTCATACAGAACCTACGAGCAGTACTTC
NA	TRBV11-3	NA	TRBJ2-1	CASSLASSYNEQFF	TGTGCCAGCAGCTTAGCCAGCTCCTACAATGAGCAGTTCTTC
NA	TRBV5-1	NA	TRBJ2-7	CASSSTGYEQYF	TGCGCCAGCAGCTCTACGGGCTACGAGCAGTACTTC
NA	TRBV11-2	NA	TRBJ2-5	CASSLGPSFTAVQYF	TGTGCCAGCAGCTTAGGGCCATCCTTTACCGCAGTCCAGTACTTC
NA	TRBV7-9	NA	TRBJ1-1	CASSLFPTELRNTEAFF	TGTGCCAGCAGCTTATTCCCCACAGAACTCAGGAACACTGAAGCTTTCTTT
NA	TRBV5-5	TRBD1	TRBJ1-2	CASSLGDRLNYGYTF	TGTGCCAGCAGCTTGGGGGACAGATTGAACTATGGCTACACCTTC
NA	TRBV9	NA	TRBJ2-2	CASSVGNREGELFF	TGTGCCAGCAGCGTAGGAAACAGGGAAGGGGAGCTGTTTTTT
NA	TRBV28	TRBD1	TRBJ1-2	CASIPWTGVGYTF	TGTGCCAGCATCCCCTGGACAGGGGTTGGCTACACCTTC
once	TRBV5-1	TRBD1	TRBJ1-1	CASSLGTGGLGKTEAFF	TGCGCCAGCAGCCTCGGGACAGGGGGATTAGGTAAGACTGAAGCTTTCTTT
NA	TRBV10-1	NA	TRBJ1-6	CATGSFGGPLHF	TGCGCCACCGGCAGTTTCGGGGGACCCCTCCACTTT
NA	TRBV5-1	NA	TRBJ1-2	CASSSGQSYYGYTF	TGCGCCAGCAGCTCCGGACAGAGCTACTATGGCTACACCTTC
NA	TRBV6-5	TRBD1	TRBJ2-7	CASSRQGFHEQYF	TGTGCCAGCAGTAGACAGGGATTTCACGAGCAGTACTTC
NA	TRBV19	NA	TRBJ2-1	CASQKGPPGSYEQFF	TGTGCCAGCCAAAAGGGGCCCCCGGGTAGCTATGAGCAGTTCTTC
NA	TRBV12-3/TRBV12-4	NA	TRBJ2-4	CASSQRLTIQYF	TGTGCCAGCAGTCAAAGACTAACCATTCAGTACTTC
NA	TRBV7-9	NA	TRBJ1-1	CASSTTRDVLVGNTEAFF	TGTGCCAGCAGCACGACGCGGGACGTCCTCGTGGGGAACACTGAAGCTTTCTTT
NA	TRBV20-1	TRBD1	TRBJ2-1	CSASDRGDEQFF	TGCAGTGCTAGTGACAGGGGCGATGAGCAGTTCTTC
NA	TRBV15	TRBD2	TRBJ2-7	CATSRVHREGGEQYF	TGTGCCACCAGCAGAGTACACCGGGAGGGGGGAGAGCAGTACTTC